The entry that follows covers one TCR beta chain sequence. The antigen is not known. The data belong to a study of STAT5B mutations in CD4+ large granular lymphocyte leukemia. Study results and limitations: No patients shared main leukemic clonotypes, though around 25% appeared at low frequency elsewhere. 8/27 top patient clones versus 2/35 control clones were TRBV06-family.

The assay was run at survey level. Profiled with immunoSEQ multiplex PCR; TCRdb holds only in-frame clones, not every one. The table includes about 38,000 clones, approximately 85% detected once. V lost 3 bases and J 5 bases, leaving 10 bases between the germline ends. The CDR3 totals 13 residues. CDR1 is LNHDA, CDR2 SQIVND, per germline (reference sequence). The sample taken for sequencing was CD4+ T cells from blood buffy coats. The clonotype originates from a human donor in good health. The rearrangement joins TRBV19 to TRBJ2-5; D may be TRBD2 (6 bases). The CDR3 DNA follows: TGTGCCAGTAGTATCAGTCTAGCGGAGACCCAGTACTTC. Protein product: CASSISLAETQYF. Full variable domain (rest looked up from reference TRBV19 and TRBJ2-5): DGGITQSPKYLFRKEGQNVTLSCEQNLNHDAMYWYRQDPGQGLRLIYYSQIVNDFQKGDIAEGYSVSREKKESFPLTVTSAQKNPTAFYLCASSISLAETQYFGPGTRLLVL.